The sample holds a few counts of the clone carrying this T cell receptor (beta chain). Its antigen remains unidentified. Some clones are missing from TCRdb's copy, which holds only in-frame ones; the method was immunoSEQ multiplex PCR. In the table there are approximately 26,000 clones, roughly three quarters of which are singletons. Relapses following autologous stem cell transplantation were seen in all patients, with brentuximab vedotin exposure varying. This entry belongs to a study of PD-1 blockade in classical Hodgkin lymphoma. Points from the study as a whole: At C4D1, TCR diversity had climbed significantly for CD4+ cells, though not for CD8+ cells.

The CDR3 loop spans 15 amino acids. Germline assignment: CDR1 LNHDA and CDR2 SQIVND (reference sequence). J lost 1 base, V lost 1 base, and 2 bases had no gene match. This clonotype originated in a human donor with classical Hodgkin lymphoma. The source material was peripheral blood mononuclear cells (PBMCs), sampled before the second cycle of nivolumab. The V and J genes are TRBV19 and TRBJ1-1, with TRBD1 matching over 8 bases. CDR3: CASSIGTGSNTEAFF. In DNA, the CDR3 is TGTGCCAGTAGTATAGGGACAGGGTCGAACACTGAAGCTTTCTTT.